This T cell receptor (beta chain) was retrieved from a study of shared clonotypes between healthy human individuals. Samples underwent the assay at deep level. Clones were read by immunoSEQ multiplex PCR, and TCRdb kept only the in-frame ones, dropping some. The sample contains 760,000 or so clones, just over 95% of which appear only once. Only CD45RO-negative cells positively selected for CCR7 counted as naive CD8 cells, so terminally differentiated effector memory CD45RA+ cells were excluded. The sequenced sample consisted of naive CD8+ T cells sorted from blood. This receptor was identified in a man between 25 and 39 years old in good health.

The CDR3 DNA reads as TGTGCCAGCAGCTTAACCCCCACAGACAGGGAAGGACAGCCCCAGCATTTT. The encoded protein is CASSLTPTDREGQPQHF. The rearrangement joins TRBV7-3 to TRBJ1-5, with 7 bases lining up with TRBD1. The CDR3 has 17 residues. The junction had 12 bases not matched to a gene; V was cut back by 0 bases and J by 7 bases. CDR1 SGHTA and CDR2 FQGTGA come from the germline V gene.